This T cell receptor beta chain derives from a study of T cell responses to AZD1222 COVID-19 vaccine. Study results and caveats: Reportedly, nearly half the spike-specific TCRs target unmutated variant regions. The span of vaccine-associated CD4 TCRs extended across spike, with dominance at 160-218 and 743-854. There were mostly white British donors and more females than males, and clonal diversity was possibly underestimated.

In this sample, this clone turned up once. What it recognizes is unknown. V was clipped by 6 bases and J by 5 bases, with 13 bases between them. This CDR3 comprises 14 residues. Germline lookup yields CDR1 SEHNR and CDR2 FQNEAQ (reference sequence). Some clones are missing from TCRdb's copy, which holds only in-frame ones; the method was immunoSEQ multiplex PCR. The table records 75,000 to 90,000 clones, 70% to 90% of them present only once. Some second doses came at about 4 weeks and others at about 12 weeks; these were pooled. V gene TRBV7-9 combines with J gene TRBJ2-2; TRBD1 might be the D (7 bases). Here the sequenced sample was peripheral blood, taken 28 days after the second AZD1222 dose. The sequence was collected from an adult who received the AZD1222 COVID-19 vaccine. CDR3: CASSSTGRTGELFF. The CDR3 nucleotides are TGTGCCAGCAGTTCGACAGGGAGGACCGGGGAGCTGTTTTTT.